This T cell receptor (beta chain) was recovered during a study of T cells in Graves' hyperthyroidism and ophthalmopathy. The table lists this clonotype with a few counts. The TCR beta CDR3 regions underwent amplification using RNA transcripts as the source. During a first-round RT-PCR of the TCR CDR3, the HTBI primer set was used. In TCRdb, the multiplex PCR reads were re-called with MiXCR into one record per CDR3 protein. This table holds around 700,000 distinct CDR3 sequences, about 17% found once. Sample: blood. The TCR was taken from a woman aged 45-60 years with Graves' hyperthyroidism that later progressed to Graves' ophthalmopathy.

The DNA of the CDR3 is TGTGCCAGCAGTTATAGACAGGGGAGTGGTGGCTACACCTTC. Residues: CASSYRQGSGGYTF. J is TRBJ1-2 and V is TRBV6-5, with 8 bases that match TRBD1. J was trimmed by 7 bases and V by 3 bases; bases with no gene match: 7. Germline V lookup: CDR1 MNHEY, CDR2 SVGAGI. This CDR3 contains 14 residues.